This T cell receptor (beta chain) originates from a study of shared T cell receptors in the human thymus. Germline-derived CDR1 and CDR2 are MDHEN and SYDVKM. CDR3 length: 16 residues. V was pared by 5 bases and J by 3 bases, with 9 bases of the junction left unmatched. Using immunoSEQ multiplex PCR, the repertoire was profiled, and TCRdb retains in-frame clones only, with some absent. The data show about 380,000 clones, 85% to 95% seen once. The receptor was isolated from a human donor. The specimen sequenced was thymocytes. This chain connects TRBV28 to TRBJ1-2; 10 bases agree with TRBD1. The CDR3 DNA sequence: TGTGCCAGCAGTCCCCACCCGACAGGGGGCCACTATGGCTACACCTTC. The encoded protein is CASSPHPTGGHYGYTF.